The clone carrying this TCR beta chain has more than one count but fewer than ten. What it binds is not known. Study conclusions and caveats: Tumor Treg TCRs overlapped most with tumor naive CD4+ cells.

The CDR3 has 15 residues. The V end was cut by 0 bases, the J end by 5 bases, with 10 bases between. The germline V gene encodes CDR1 LNHNV and CDR2 YYDKDF (reference sequence). Treg sorting used a CD4+CD25+CD127-/low gate. Via MiXCR, TCRdb re-called the 5' RACE reads, giving one row per CDR3 protein. The sample shows around 44,000 distinct CDR3 sequences, 20% to 25% of them seen only once. The chain carries TRBV15 and TRBJ2-2; D tentatively reads TRBD1 or TRBD2 (5 bases each). This clonotype was obtained from a female donor with breast cancer. Material: Tregs sorted from blood. CDR3 sequence reads: CATSRDGGRTGELFF. For the CDR3, the DNA is TGTGCCACCAGCAGAGATGGGGGTAGGACCGGGGAGCTGTTTTTT. Looking up the rest from reference TRBV15 and TRBJ2-2 gives the full variable domain: DAMVIQNPRYQVTQFGKPVTLSCSQTLNHNVMYWYQQKSSQAPKLLFHYYDKDFNNEADTPDNFQSRRPNTSFCFLDIRSPGLGDTAMYLCATSRDGGRTGELFFGEGSRLTVL.